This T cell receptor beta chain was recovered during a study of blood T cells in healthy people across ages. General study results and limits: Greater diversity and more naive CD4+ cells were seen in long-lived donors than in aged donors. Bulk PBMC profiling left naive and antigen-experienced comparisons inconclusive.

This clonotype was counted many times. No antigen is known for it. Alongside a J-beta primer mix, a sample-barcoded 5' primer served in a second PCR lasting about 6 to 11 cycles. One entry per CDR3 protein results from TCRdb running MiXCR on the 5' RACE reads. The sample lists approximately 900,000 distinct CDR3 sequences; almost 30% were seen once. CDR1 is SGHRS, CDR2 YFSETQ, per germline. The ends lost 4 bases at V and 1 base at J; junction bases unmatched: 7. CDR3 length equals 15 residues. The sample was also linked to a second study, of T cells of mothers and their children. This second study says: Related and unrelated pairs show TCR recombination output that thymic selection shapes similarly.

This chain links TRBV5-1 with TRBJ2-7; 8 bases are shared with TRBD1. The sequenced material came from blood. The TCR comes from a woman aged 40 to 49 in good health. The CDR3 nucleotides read TGCGCCAGCAGCGGCGGGACAGGTACTTCCTACGAGCAGTACTTC. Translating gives CASSGGTGTSYEQYF.